Listed below are T cell receptor beta chains from one sample, sequenced in a study of blood T cell repertoires in COVID-19. Produced via immunoSEQ multiplex PCR; TCRdb's table is partial and in-frame only. The repertoire has roughly 150,000 clones, approximately 79% of them found once; the top ten carry 8.1%. The source material was peripheral blood. All receptors derive from a woman aged 60-70 years with COVID-19, enrolled during active disease. CDR3s include the opening cysteine and the closing phenylalanine or tryptophan. D genes are given only for firm matches. Clone size is shown for a subset of rows, as once, few, many or a class of expanded clone.

j_call | clone_size | v_call | d_call | cdr3_aa | cdr3_nt
TRBJ1-4 | - | TRBV6-5 | - | CASRRPATNEKLFF | TGTGCCAGCAGACGCCCAGCAACTAATGAAAAACTGTTTTTT
TRBJ1-4 | - | TRBV24-1 | - | CATSEQQGRGEKLFF | TGTGCCACCAGTGAACAACAGGGAAGAGGTGAAAAACTGTTTTTT
TRBJ2-3 | - | TRBV15 | TRBD2 | CATSRDRLGGGTTDTQYF | TGTGCCACCAGCAGAGACAGGCTAGGCGGGGGAACGACAGATACGCAGTATTTT
TRBJ2-3 | few | TRBV7-7 | TRBD2 | CATTKGTKGLAGDADTQYF | TGTGCTACCACGAAAGGAACTAAAGGGCTAGCGGGAGATGCAGATACGCAGTATTTT
TRBJ1-1 | - | TRBV9 | - | CASSVQSSGTEAFF | TGTGCCAGCAGCGTACAAAGTTCGGGCACTGAAGCTTTCTTT
TRBJ1-1 | - | TRBV28 | - | CASSSYPYTEAFF | TGTGCCAGCAGTTCCTATCCGTACACTGAAGCTTTCTTT
TRBJ2-5 | once | TRBV5-1 | - | CASSLLKGQETQYF | TGCGCCAGCAGCTTATTGAAGGGGCAAGAGACCCAGTACTTC
TRBJ2-1 | - | TRBV6-4 | TRBD2 | CASSDQLAGLNEQFF | TGTGCCAGCAGTGACCAGCTAGCGGGGTTGAATGAGCAGTTCTTC
TRBJ2-2 | - | TRBV27 | TRBD2 | CASRPGLAGDYTGELFF | TGTGCCAGCAGACCCGGACTAGCGGGCGATTACACCGGGGAGCTGTTTTTT
TRBJ1-2 | few | TRBV4-3 | - | CASSQDRDMFGYGYTF | TGCGCCAGCAGCCAAGATCGGGACATGTTTGGCTATGGCTACACCTTC
TRBJ2-7 | - | TRBV19 | TRBD2 | CASSTGLAGPYEQYF | TGTGCCAGTAGTACCGGACTAGCGGGGCCCTACGAGCAGTACTTC
TRBJ2-2 | - | TRBV7-8 | TRBD2 | CASSPRTSVNTGELFF | TGTGCCAGCAGCCCGCGGACTAGTGTGAACACCGGGGAGCTGTTTTTT
TRBJ1-1 | few | TRBV11-1 | TRBD1 | CASSLVGGAEAFF | TGTGCCAGCAGCTTAGTAGGGGGCGCTGAAGCTTTCTTT
TRBJ1-1 | - | TRBV12-1 | - | CASSFAGRRTEAFF | TGTGCCAGCAGCTTTGCGGGCAGACGCACTGAAGCTTTCTTT
TRBJ2-1 | - | TRBV9 | TRBD2 | CASSVAPGLAGVSYNEQFF | TGTGCCAGCAGCGTAGCCCCGGGACTAGCGGGGGTGTCCTACAATGAGCAGTTCTTC